Listed below are T cell receptor beta chains from one sample, sequenced in a study of cytomegalovirus exposure and HLA in healthy donors. Profiling relied on immunoSEQ multiplex PCR, and the TCRdb table lists in-frame clones only, not all of them. Of over 100,000 clones listed, roughly 80% are singletons. Input material: PBMCs. The source is a man in his thirties or forties in good health and CMV-seropositive. The conserved cysteine and the conserved F or W are not part of the CDR3 here. Fields, in order: J gene, clone size, V gene, D gene, CDR3 protein. The D gene is left open where the match is weak. A row's size may be missing; if present it is once, few, many or a size class.

>TRBJ2-1|once|TRBV11-3|TRBD2
ASSLGALAVDNEQF
>TRBJ2-2|once|TRBV4-1|.
ASSQLGGDSTGELF
>TRBJ1-3|.|TRBV11-2|.
ASSRDIGETGGNTIY
>TRBJ2-2|.|TRBV27|TRBD1
ASSTRQGPNTGELF
>TRBJ1-1|.|TRBV5-4|.
ASSLDAVEAF
>TRBJ2-3|.|TRBV27|.
ASSLKGWTDTQY
>TRBJ2-7|.|TRBV14|.
ASSPQGSSGQY
>TRBJ1-1|.|TRBV5-1|.
ASSPATSYTEAF
>TRBJ2-7|.|TRBV6-6|.
ASSYSGAGVPEQY
>TRBJ2-1|.|TRBV9|TRBD2
ASSPSGVGYNEQF
>TRBJ2-1|.|TRBV7-3|TRBD2
ASTAKSGLATHEQF
>TRBJ1-6|.|TRBV10-3|.
AISESKAGAGSPLH
>TRBJ2-2|once|TRBV10-3|.
AISPRPGTGELF
>TRBJ2-1|.|TRBV5-6|.
ASSLRGSYNEQF